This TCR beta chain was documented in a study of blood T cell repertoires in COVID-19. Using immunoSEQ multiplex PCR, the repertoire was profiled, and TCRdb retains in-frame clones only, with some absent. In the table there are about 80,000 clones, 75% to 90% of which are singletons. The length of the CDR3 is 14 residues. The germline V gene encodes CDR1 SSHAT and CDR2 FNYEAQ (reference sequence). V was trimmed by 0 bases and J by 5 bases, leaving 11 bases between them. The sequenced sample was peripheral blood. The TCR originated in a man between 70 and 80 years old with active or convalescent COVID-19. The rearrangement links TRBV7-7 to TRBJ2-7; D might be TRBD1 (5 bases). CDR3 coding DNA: TGTGCCAGCAGCTTAGCAGGGGTCGGCCACGAGCAGTACTTC. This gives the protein CASSLAGVGHEQYF.